This T cell receptor (beta chain) was recovered during a study of T-cell memory formation after mild COVID-19. Study-wide points: CD4+ contracting clones were mainly CM and EM; CD8+ ones, EMRA. Researchers found some responding clones in pre-infection memory, a sign that cross-reactive memory joined.

TCRdb itself ran the 5' RACE reads through MiXCR, one entry per CDR3 protein. The sample has about 560,000 distinct CDR3 sequences; around 16% are singletons. Remarks on this clonotype: What it binds is not known.

The sample comprised PBMCs or a T cell subset sorted from them (not recorded which). This TCR came from an adult woman who had mild COVID-19 (a few samples of this study predate the infection). Cell type and time point are not known.

The CDR3 region has the DNA TGTGCCAGCAGCGGCCGGACAGGTTCGCAAAACTATGGCTACACCTTC. Its protein product is CASSGRTGSQNYGYTF. The chain has TRBV7-2 and TRBJ1-2, with 7 bases matching TRBD1. The CDR3 totals 16 residues. Germline loops: CDR1 SGHTA, CDR2 FQGNSA. The V and J ends lost 5 bases and 2 bases, in that order; junction bases with no gene match: 11. The variable domain in full, with the rest retrieved from reference TRBV7-2 and TRBJ1-2, is GAGVSQSPSNKVTEKGKDVELRCDPISGHTALYWYRQSLGQGLEFLIYFQGNSAPDKSGLPSDRFSAERTGGSVSTLTIQRTQQEDSAVYLCASSGRTGSQNYGYTFGSGTRLTVV.